This TCR beta chain was sequenced in a study of T cell changes during pregnancy in multiple sclerosis. The data were produced by immunoSEQ multiplex PCR, yet TCRdb's version contains in-frame clones alone and is incomplete. The sample lists 60,000 to 65,000 clones; roughly 89% were seen once. The CDR3 length is 15 residues. Germline CDR1 and CDR2: SGHRS and YFSETQ. V lost 4 bases, J lost 6 bases, and 10 bases stayed unmatched. The chain couples TRBV5-1 to TRBJ1-2, with 9 nucleotides matching TRBD1. Source: peripheral blood, taken in the second trimester of pregnancy. The TCR sequence derives from a female donor with multiple sclerosis, enrolled in a pregnancy study. The CDR3 sequence is CASSVGTGQVDGYTF. For the CDR3, the DNA is TGCGCCAGCAGCGTGGGGACAGGGCAAGTGGATGGCTACACCTTC.